This T cell receptor beta chain was captured by sequencing in a study of T cell repertoires in cytomegalovirus infection. Looking at the study overall: Both CMV infection and a matching HLA type were indicated by public TCR beta signatures. Study outcomes and limitations: People with CMV and the relevant HLA were identified by cumulative public TCR beta family frequency. In two of eight donors, the top clonotype was HLA-C-restricted CMV-specific.

A note on this clonotype: Antigen unknown.

MiXCR was run by TCRdb on the reads, yielding one entry per CDR3 protein. The sample contains nearly 650,000 distinct CDR3 sequences, approximately 25% of which appear only once. This sequence was found in a human donor in good health (CMV status not recorded). Some clones in this sample may be carry-over from other donors' samples. The sample consisted of CD8+ T cells from PBMCs.

In DNA, the CDR3 is TGTGCCAGCAGTTACCCCAGGGACAGGGGAACTGGAAACACCATATATTTT. Translated: CASSYPRDRGTGNTIYF. The chain couples TRBV6-5 to TRBJ1-3, with 10 bases fitting TRBD1. Germline V gene data show CDR1 as MNHEY and CDR2 as SVGAGI. J lost 2 bases, V lost 2 bases, and 6 bases had no gene match. This CDR3 has 17 amino acids.